This T cell receptor (beta chain) originates from a study of cytomegalovirus exposure and HLA in healthy donors. General study points: Roughly even sequencing depth across donors was the assumption behind the presence/absence analyses.

Primers included in the PCR were 60 Vbeta and 13 Jbeta primers. The assay was immunoSEQ multiplex PCR, and TCRdb's table has in-frame clones only and misses some. In the table there are about 180,000 clones, 81% of which are singletons. This clone was detected only a few times. No antigen is known for it. The TCR was taken from a woman under 30 in good health and CMV-seropositive. Sequencing was done on a sample of PBMCs.

DNA for the CDR3: TGTGCCAGCAGTAGTGCAGGGAACACTGAAGCTTTCTTT. It encodes CASSSAGNTEAFF. This sequence joins TRBV6-6 and TRBJ1-1, with D unclear. This CDR3 has 13 residues. The germline V gene has CDR1 MNHNY and CDR2 SVGAGI (reference sequence). Trimming stripped 5 bases from V and 1 base from J, with 8 bases between.